This T cell receptor beta chain is from a study of radiotherapy plus CTLA-4 blockade in lung cancer. About the study: Disease control reached more than 25%, with objective responses in 15% to 20%.

General study findings and limits: Tumor-derived TCR clones expanded in blood after radiotherapy plus ipilimumab. Reportedly, early blood T cell clone dynamics best predicted response, with interferon-beta.

Germline assignment: CDR1 KGHSH and CDR2 LQKENI. CDR3 length: 15 amino acids. Trimming pared 2 bases from V and 0 bases from J, leaving 9 bases between. With ipilimumab providing CTLA-4 blockade, focal radiation was administered to patients who had chemo-refractory metastatic non-small-cell lung cancer. Turning to this clone: Its antigen is unknown.

Libraries were prepared by immunoSEQ multiplex PCR; TCRdb keeps only in-frame clonotypes and omits some of them. The table includes about 60,000 clones, about 72% detected once. The V gene is TRBV18, the J gene TRBJ2-3; possibly TRBD2 for D (6 bases). This receptor was obtained from a human donor with non-small cell lung cancer whose response to radiotherapy plus ipilimumab could not be evaluated. Sequenced here: peripheral blood, sampled from a patient treated with radiotherapy plus ipilimumab. The CDR3 DNA is TGTGCCAGCTCACCATTAGCGGAAAGCACAGATACGCAGTATTTT. This translates into CASSPLAESTDTQYF. The whole variable domain, filled in from reference TRBV18 and TRBJ2-3, reads NAGVMQNPRHLVRRRGQEARLRCSPMKGHSHVYWYRQLPEEGLKFMVYLQKENIIDESGMPKERFSAEFPKEGPSILRIQQVVRGDSAAYFCASSPLAESTDTQYFGPGTRLTVL.